The source of this T cell receptor beta chain is a study of response to subunit inactivated influenza vaccine. TCRdb called the RT-PCR reads again in MiXCR, with one record for every CDR3 protein. This sample has around 790,000 distinct CDR3 sequences, with 21% found just once. The J segment lost 5 bases and the V segment lost 0 bases, leaving 12 bases of the junction unmatched. CDR3 size: 17 residues. Germline V gives CDR1 LGHNA, CDR2 YSLEER. The sequence derives from a man aged 50-60 years who received an inactivated influenza vaccine. Specimen: PBMCs from blood, collected more than 4 days after vaccination. The chain combines TRBV4-3 with TRBJ2-5; TRBD1 aligns across 7 bases. This CDR3 reads CASSQDVAGGTGETQYF. CDR3 nucleotides: TGCGCCAGCAGCCAAGATGTGGCAGGGGGTACGGGTGAGACCCAGTACTTC.